Presented here are 15 T cell receptor beta chains from one specimen sequenced in a study of blood T cell repertoires in COVID-19. Assay used: immunoSEQ multiplex PCR; TCRdb lists only in-frame clones, some missing. This sample has 250,000 to 400,000 clones, with roughly 91% found just once. Sample: peripheral blood. The receptor set was obtained from a man aged 50 to 60 with active or convalescent COVID-19.

The rearrangement joins TRBV19 to TRBJ1-5, with 9 bases identical to TRBD1. Germline CDR1 is LNHDA and CDR2 is SQIVND (reference sequence). Trimming at V came to 9 bases and at J to 0 bases, leaving 12 bases not matched to a gene. The CDR3 contains 17 residues. In DNA, the CDR3 is TGTGCCAGCACCGGGACAGGGTCGCTTCTTAGCAATCAGCCCCAGCATTTT. Protein sequence: CASTGTGSLLSNQPQHF.

The chain is built from TRBV29-1 and TRBJ2-3; 13 bases agree with TRBD2. This CDR3 region has 16 residues. Germline trimming cut 4 bases from V and 1 base from J; bases unmatched to any gene: 5. Per the germline V gene, CDR1 is SQVTM and CDR2 is ANQGSEA. CDR3 region: CSVAPTSGGGTDTQYF. DNA for the CDR3: TGCAGCGTTGCCCCCACTAGCGGGGGGGGCACAGATACGCAGTATTTT.

The chain employs TRBV30 and TRBJ2-2; TRBD1 matches at 8 bases. Trimming removed 3 bases from V and 1 base from J; junction bases left unmatched: 4. Germline V gene data show CDR1 as GTSNPN and CDR2 as SVGIG (reference sequence). The CDR3 extends over 15 amino acids. The CDR3: CAWRARGQNTGELFF. CDR3 nucleotides: TGTGCCTGGAGAGCCAGGGGGCAGAACACCGGGGAGCTGTTTTTT.

The J gene is TRBJ1-5, the V gene TRBV19; D perhaps matches TRBD1 (6 bases). Per germline, CDR1 LNHDA and CDR2 SQIVND (reference sequence). The V end lost 4 bases, the J end lost 3 bases, and 19 bases lay between the germline ends. CDR3 size: 17 residues. As DNA, the CDR3 is TGTGCCAGTAGTACACGCAGGGGAAAAAGCTCCAATCAGCCCCAGCATTTT. Protein product: CASSTRRGKSSNQPQHF.

V and J are TRBV5-1 and TRBJ2-1; 10 nucleotides align to TRBD1. Looked up from germline, CDR1 is SGHRS and CDR2 is YFSETQ. V trimming: 2 bases; J trimming: 8 bases; junction bases outside the gene matches: 10. The CDR3 is made up of 16 amino acids. The CDR3 nucleotides are TGCGCCAGCAGCTTTGGACAGGGGGTTAGACGGGATGAGCAGTTCTTC. Translation: CASSFGQGVRRDEQFF.

The chain recombines TRBV4-3 with TRBJ2-5; D ambiguous. The CDR3 has 16 amino acids. V was pared by 4 bases and J by 5 bases, with 20 bases between. CDR1 and CDR2 from the germline V gene are LGHNA and YSLEER. The CDR3 protein is CASSRAGPPFVETQYF. The DNA for the CDR3 is TGCGCCAGCAGCCGAGCTGGGCCCCCCTTTGTGGAGACCCAGTACTTC.

V and J are TRBV7-9 and TRBJ2-7, with D possibly TRBD2 on 5 matching bases. Germline CDR1 is SEHNR and CDR2 is FQNEAQ (reference sequence). CDR3 length: 14 residues. Trimming removed 6 bases from V and 0 bases from J, with 12 bases in between. The CDR3 protein is CASRRESASYEQYF. DNA for the CDR3: TGTGCCAGCAGGAGGGAATCCGCCTCCTACGAGCAGTACTTC.

CDR3 in amino acids: CASSILTSGYNEQFF. The CDR3 DNA reads as TGTGCCAGTAGTATTCTGACTAGCGGTTACAATGAGCAGTTCTTC. The gene calls are TRBV19 and TRBJ2-1; 9 bases agree with TRBD2. CDR1 is LNHDA, CDR2 SQIVND, per germline (reference sequence). This CDR3 comprises 15 residues. The junction had 4 bases not matched to a gene; V was cut back by 3 bases and J by 4 bases.

The rearrangement uses TRBV6-5 and TRBJ2-7, with 9 bases matching TRBD2. Germline lookup yields CDR1 MNHEY and CDR2 SVGAGI. The CDR3 totals 14 residues. With 6 bases clipped from V and 6 bases from J, the junction kept 9 bases outside the gene matches. The CDR3 nucleotides are TGTGCCAGCAGGGTACTAGCGGGCCCGGTCGAGCAGTACTTC. Encoded protein: CASRVLAGPVEQYF.

The rearrangement links TRBV2 to TRBJ1-2; TRBD1 matches at 8 bases. Trimming removed 8 bases from V and 2 bases from J; junction bases left unmatched: 4. The CDR3 has 13 amino acids. Germline assignment: CDR1 SNHLY and CDR2 FYNNEI. CDR3 nucleotide sequence: TGTGCCAGCCAGACAGGGGACAACTATGGCTACACCTTC. The encoded protein is CASQTGDNYGYTF.

The chain joins TRBV4-3 to TRBJ1-2; a weak D match, TRBD1 (6 bases). The CDR3 length is 15 residues. Trimming removed 1 base at V and 4 bases at J, with 13 bases between. Germline V lookup: CDR1 LGHNA, CDR2 YSLEER. As DNA, the CDR3 is TGCGCCAGCAGCCAAGCAGCGACAGGTTCCTATGGCTACACCTTC. Protein: CASSQAATGSYGYTF.

J is TRBJ1-4 and V is TRBV4-2, with D tentatively TRBD1 (5 bases). The CDR3 is 15 amino acids. Deletions cut 5 bases from V and 4 bases from J, with 14 bases between. In germline, CDR1 is LGHNA, CDR2 YNFKEQ. CDR3 nucleotides: TGTGCCAGCAGCGGAAGGGGCAGGGATAATGAAAAACTGTTTTTT. Translating gives CASSGRGRDNEKLFF.

This clone has just a few counts. This chain connects TRBV6-5 to TRBJ1-6; 10 positions match TRBD1. With 2 bases clipped from V and 10 bases from J, the junction kept 2 bases outside the gene matches. Germline loops: CDR1 MNHEY, CDR2 SVGAGI. This CDR3 region has 14 residues. CDR3 nucleotides: TGTGCCAGCAGTTACGGGACAGGGGTCTCACCCCTCCACTTT. Amino acid sequence: CASSYGTGVSPLHF.

The rearrangement links TRBV6-6 to TRBJ1-5; D uncertain. Germline lookup yields CDR1 MNHNY and CDR2 SVGAGI (reference sequence). Trimming stripped 5 bases from V and 7 bases from J, with 12 bases between. The CDR3 is 13 amino acids. This chain's CDR3 is CASSAEVSQPQHF. The CDR3 DNA reads as TGTGCCAGCAGTGCCGAGGTGTCCCAGCCCCAGCATTTT.

This sequence joins TRBV7-3 and TRBJ2-1; 8 nucleotides agree with TRBD1. Losses at the gene ends were 1 base for V and 0 bases for J; bases not matched to a gene: 5. The V gene's germline CDR1 is SGHTA and CDR2 FQGTGA. This CDR3 comprises 17 residues. Here the CDR3 reads CASSLKGGQGSYNEQFF. The DNA for the CDR3 is TGTGCCAGCAGCTTAAAGGGAGGACAGGGCTCCTACAATGAGCAGTTCTTC.